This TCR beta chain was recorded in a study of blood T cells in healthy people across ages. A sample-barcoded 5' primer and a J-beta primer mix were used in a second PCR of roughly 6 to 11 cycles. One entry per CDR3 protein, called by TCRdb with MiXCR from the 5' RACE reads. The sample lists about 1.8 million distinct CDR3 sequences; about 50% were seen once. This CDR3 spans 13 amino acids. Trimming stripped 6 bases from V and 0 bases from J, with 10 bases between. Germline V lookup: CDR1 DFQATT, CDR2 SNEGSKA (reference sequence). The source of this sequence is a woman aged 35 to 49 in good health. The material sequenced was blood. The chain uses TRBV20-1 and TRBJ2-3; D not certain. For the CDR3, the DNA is TGCAGTGCGGGCCGAATCAGCACAGATACGCAGTATTTT. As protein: CSAGRISTDTQYF.